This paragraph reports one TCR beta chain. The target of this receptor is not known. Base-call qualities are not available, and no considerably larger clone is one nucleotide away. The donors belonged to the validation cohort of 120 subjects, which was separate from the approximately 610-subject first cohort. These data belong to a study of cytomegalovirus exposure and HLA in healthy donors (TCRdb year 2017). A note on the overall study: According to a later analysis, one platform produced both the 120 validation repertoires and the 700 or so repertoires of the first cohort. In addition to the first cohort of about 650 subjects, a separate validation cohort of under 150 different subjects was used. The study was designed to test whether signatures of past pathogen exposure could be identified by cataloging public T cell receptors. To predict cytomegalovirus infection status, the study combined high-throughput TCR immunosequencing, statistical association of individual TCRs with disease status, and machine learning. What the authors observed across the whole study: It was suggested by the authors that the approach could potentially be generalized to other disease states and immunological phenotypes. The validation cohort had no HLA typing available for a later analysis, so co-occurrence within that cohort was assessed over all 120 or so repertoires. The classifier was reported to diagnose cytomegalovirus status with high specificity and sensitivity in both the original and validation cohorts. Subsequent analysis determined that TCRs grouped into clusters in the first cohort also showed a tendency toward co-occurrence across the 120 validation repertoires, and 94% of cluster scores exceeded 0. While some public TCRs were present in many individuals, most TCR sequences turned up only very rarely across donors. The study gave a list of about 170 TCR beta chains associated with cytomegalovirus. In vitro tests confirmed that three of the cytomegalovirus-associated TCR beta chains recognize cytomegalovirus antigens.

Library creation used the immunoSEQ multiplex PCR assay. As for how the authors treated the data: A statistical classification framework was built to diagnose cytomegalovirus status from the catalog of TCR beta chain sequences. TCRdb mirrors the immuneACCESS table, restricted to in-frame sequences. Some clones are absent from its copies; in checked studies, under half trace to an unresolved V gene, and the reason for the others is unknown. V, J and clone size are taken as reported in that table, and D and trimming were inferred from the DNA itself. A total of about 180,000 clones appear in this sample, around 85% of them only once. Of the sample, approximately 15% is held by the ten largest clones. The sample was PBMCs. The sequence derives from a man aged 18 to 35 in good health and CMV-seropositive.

The DNA reads TGTGCCAGCAGGGACAGGGACCTATACACTGAAGCTTTCTTT. This encodes CASRDRDLYTEAFF. Rearrangement joined TRBV2 to TRBJ1-1; 8 nucleotides in the junction match TRBD1. The CDR3 runs 14 residues from the cysteine to the phenylalanine. The CDR3 DNA has 42 bases and is translated from base 1. The germline V gene gives CDR1 as SNHLY and CDR2 as FYNNEI. Here V drops 6 bases and J drops 3 bases, and the junction holds 6 bases not matched to any gene.